This T cell receptor (beta chain) was captured in a study of blood T cell repertoires in COVID-19. At the level of the study: Donors in the United States, Italy and Spain gave samples during acute or convalescent COVID-19.

Authors' methods: Reference gene primer amplification yielded estimated nucleated cell counts. Profiled with immunoSEQ multiplex PCR; TCRdb holds only in-frame clones, not every one. Clone size and V and J calls were adopted from that table, with D and trimming inferred from the DNA. This sample has 100,000 to 150,000 clones, with about 80% found just once. Trimming removed 5 bases at V and 4 bases at J, with 11 bases between. The CDR3 totals 13 residues. Germline V CDR1 and CDR2: SGHVS, FNYEAQ. The specimen was peripheral blood. This clonotype was sampled from a man in his forties with active or convalescent COVID-19. The rearrangement uses TRBV7-6 and TRBJ1-1; D is ambiguous. The CDR3 bases are TGTGCCAGCAGCCCCTCCGGGGTCACTGAAGCTTTCTTT. Its protein is CASSPSGVTEAFF.